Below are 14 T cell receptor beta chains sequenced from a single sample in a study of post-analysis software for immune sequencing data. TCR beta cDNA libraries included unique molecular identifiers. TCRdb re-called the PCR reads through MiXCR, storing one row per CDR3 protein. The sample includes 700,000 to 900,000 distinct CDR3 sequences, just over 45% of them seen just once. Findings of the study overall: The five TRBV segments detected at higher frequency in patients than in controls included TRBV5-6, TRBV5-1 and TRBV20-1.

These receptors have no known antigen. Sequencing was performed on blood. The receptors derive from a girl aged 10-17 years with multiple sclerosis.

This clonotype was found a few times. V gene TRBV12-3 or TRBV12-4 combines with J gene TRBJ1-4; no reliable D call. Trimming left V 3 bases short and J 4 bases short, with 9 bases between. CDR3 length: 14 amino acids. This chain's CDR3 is CASSLAGVNEKLFF. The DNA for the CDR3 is TGTGCCAGCAGTTTGGCGGGAGTTAATGAAAAACTGTTTTTT.

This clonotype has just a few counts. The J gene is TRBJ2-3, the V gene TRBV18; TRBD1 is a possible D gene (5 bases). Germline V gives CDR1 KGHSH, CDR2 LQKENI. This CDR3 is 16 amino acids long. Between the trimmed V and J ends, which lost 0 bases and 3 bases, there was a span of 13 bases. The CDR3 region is CASSPPVDSRTDTQYF. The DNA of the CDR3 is TGTGCCAGCTCACCACCGGTAGACAGTCGGACAGATACGCAGTATTTT.

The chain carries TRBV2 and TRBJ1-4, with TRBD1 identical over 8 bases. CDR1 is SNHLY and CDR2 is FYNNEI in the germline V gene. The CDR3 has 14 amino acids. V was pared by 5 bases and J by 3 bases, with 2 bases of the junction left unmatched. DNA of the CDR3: TGTGCCAGCAGTACAGGGGGAGCTAATGAAAAACTGTTTTTT. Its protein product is CASSTGGANEKLFF.

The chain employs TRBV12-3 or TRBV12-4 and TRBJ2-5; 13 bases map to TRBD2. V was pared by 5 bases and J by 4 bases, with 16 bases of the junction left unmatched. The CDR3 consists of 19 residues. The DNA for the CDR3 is TGTGCCAGCAGTCGCGGACTAGCGGGAGTCGGACTGGGCGGAGAGACCCAGTACTTC. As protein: CASSRGLAGVGLGGETQYF.

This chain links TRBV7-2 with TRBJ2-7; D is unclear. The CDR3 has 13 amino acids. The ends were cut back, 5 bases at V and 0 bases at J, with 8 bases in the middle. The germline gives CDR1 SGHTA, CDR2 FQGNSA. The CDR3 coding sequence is TGTGCCAGCAGCCACTCAGCCTCCTACGAGCAGTACTTC. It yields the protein CASSHSASYEQYF.

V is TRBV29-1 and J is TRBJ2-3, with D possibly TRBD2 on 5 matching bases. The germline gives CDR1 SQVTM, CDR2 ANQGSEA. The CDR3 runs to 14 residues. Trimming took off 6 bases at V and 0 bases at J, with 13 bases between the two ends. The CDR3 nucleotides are TGCAGCGTCTGGCTAGCATTTAGCACAGATACGCAGTATTTT. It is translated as CSVWLAFSTDTQYF.

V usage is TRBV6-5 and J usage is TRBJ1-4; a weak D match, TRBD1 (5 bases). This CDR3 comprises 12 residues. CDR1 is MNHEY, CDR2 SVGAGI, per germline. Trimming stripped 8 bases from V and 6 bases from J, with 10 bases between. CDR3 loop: CASRRGDEKLFF. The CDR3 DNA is TGTGCCAGCCGGCGGGGGGATGAAAAACTGTTTTTT.

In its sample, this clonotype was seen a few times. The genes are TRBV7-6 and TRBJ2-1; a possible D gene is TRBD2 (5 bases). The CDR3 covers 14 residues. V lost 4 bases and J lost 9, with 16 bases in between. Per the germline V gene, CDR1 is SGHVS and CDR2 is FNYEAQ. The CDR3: CASSYTGENSEQFF. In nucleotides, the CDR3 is TGTGCCAGCAGCTATACCGGGGAGAACAGTGAGCAGTTCTTC.

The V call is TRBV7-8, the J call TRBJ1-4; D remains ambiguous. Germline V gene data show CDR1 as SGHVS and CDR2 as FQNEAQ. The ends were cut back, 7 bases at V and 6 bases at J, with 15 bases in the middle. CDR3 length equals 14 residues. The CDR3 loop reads CASTRQYGDEKLFF. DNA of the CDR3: TGTGCCAGCACCAGACAATACGGGGATGAAAAACTGTTTTTT.

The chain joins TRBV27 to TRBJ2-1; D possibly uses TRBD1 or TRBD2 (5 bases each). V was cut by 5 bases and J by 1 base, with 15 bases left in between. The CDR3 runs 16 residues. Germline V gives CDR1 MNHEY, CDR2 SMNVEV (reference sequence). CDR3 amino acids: CASSRDPPVSYNEQFF. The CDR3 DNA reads TGTGCCAGCAGTCGGGACCCCCCGGTTTCCTACAATGAGCAGTTCTTC.

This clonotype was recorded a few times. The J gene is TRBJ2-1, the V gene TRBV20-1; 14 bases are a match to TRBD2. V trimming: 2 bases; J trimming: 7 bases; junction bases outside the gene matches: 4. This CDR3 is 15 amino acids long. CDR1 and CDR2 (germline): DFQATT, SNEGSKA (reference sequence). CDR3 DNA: TGCAGTGCTAGAACCGGGACTAGCGGGAGAAATGAGCAGTTCTTC. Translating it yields CSARTGTSGRNEQFF.

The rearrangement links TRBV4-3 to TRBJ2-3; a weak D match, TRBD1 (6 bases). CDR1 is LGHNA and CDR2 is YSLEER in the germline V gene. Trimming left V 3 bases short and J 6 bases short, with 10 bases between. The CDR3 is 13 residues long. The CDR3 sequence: CASSQKQGDTQYF. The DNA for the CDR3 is TGCGCCAGCAGCCAGAAACAGGGTGATACGCAGTATTTT.

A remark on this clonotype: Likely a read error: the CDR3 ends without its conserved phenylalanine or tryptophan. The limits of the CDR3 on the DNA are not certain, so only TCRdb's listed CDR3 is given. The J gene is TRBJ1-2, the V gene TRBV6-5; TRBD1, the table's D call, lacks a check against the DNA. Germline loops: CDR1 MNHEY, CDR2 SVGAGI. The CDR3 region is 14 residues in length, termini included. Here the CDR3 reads CASSYARDRGGYGY.

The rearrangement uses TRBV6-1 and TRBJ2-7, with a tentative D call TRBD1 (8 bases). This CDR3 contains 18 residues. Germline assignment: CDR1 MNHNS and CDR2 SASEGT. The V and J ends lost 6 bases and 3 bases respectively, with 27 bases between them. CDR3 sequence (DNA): TGTGCCAGCAGGAAAAATTTAAGCGGGACAGGCGCGGTCTACGAGCAGTACTTC. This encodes CASRKNLSGTGAVYEQYF.